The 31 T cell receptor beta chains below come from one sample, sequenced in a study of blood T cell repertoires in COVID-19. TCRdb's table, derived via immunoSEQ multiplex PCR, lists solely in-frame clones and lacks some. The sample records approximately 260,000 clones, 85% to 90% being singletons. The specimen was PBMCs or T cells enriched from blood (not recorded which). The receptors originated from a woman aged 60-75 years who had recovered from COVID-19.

Here the CDR3 reads CASSSFRGQQVDEQFF. The CDR3 nucleotides are TGTGCCAGCAGCTCCTTCAGGGGCCAACAAGTCGATGAGCAGTTCTTC. The chain couples TRBV5-8 to TRBJ2-1; weak D call: TRBD1 (6 bases). This CDR3 has 16 amino acids. CDR1 and CDR2 from the germline V gene are SGHTS and YDEGEE. Trimming removed 3 bases at V and 8 bases at J, with 21 bases between.

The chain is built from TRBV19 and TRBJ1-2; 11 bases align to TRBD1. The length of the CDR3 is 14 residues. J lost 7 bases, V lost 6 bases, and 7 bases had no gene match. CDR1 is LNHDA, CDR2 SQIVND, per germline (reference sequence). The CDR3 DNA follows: TGTGCCAGTAGCGTTGGACAGGGGGCGCTTGGCTACACCTTC. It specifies CASSVGQGALGYTF.

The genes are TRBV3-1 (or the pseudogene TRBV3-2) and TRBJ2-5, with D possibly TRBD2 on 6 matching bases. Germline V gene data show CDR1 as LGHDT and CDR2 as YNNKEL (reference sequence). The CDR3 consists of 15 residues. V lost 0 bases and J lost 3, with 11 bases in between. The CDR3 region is CASSQDGGVEETQYF. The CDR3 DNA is TGTGCCAGCAGCCAAGATGGAGGGGTGGAAGAGACCCAGTACTTC.

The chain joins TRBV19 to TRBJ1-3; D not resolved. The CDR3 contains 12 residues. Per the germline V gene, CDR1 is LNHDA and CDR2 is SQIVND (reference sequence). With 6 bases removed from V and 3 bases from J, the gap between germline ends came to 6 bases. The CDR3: CASSILGNTIYF. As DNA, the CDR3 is TGTGCCAGTAGCATACTTGGAAACACCATATATTTT.

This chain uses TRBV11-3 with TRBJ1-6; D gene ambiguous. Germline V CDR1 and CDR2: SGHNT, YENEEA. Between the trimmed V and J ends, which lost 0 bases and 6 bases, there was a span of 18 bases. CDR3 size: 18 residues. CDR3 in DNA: TGTGCCAGCAGCTTAGATGCGGCGAAGTCCATGAGTAATTCACCCCTCCACTTT. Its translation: CASSLDAAKSMSNSPLHF. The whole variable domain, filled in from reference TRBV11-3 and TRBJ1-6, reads EAGVVQSPRYKIIEKKQPVAFWCNPISGHNTLYWYLQNLGQGPELLIRYENEEAVDDSQLPKDRFSAERLKGVDSTLKIQPAELGDSAVYLCASSLDAAKSMSNSPLHFGNGTRLTVT.

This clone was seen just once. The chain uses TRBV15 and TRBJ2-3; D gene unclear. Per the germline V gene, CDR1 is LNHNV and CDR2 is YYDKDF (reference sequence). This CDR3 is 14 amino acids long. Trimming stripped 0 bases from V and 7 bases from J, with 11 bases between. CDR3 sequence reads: CATSRDLRANTQYF. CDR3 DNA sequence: TGTGCCACCAGCAGAGATCTAAGAGCAAATACGCAGTATTTT.

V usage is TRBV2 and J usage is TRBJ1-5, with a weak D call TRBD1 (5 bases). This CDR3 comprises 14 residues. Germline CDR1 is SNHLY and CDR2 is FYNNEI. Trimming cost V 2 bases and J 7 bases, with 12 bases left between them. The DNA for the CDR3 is TGTGCCAGCAGTGAACTTAGGGGTGGACAGCCCCAGCATTTT. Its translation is CASSELRGGQPQHF.

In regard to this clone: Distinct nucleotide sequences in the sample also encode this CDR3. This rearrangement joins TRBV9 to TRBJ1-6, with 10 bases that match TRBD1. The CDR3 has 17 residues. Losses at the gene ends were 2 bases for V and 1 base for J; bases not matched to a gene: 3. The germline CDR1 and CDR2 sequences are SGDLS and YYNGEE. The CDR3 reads CASSVGQGRSYNSPLHF. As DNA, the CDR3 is TGTGCCAGCAGCGTGGGACAGGGGAGGTCCTATAATTCACCCCTCCACTTT.

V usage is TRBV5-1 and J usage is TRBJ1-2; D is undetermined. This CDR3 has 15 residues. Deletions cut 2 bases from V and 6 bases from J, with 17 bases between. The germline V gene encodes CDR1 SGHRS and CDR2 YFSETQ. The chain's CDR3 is CASSFITRGNHGYTF. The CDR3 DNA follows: TGCGCCAGCAGCTTCATAACGAGAGGGAACCATGGCTACACCTTC.

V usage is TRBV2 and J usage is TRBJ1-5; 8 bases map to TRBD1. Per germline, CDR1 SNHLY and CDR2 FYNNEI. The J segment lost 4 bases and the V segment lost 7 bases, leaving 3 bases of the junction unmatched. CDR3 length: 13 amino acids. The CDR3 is CASKGQANQPQHF. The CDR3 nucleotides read TGTGCCAGCAAGGGACAGGCAAATCAGCCCCAGCATTTT. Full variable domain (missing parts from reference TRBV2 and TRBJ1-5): EPEVTQTPSHQVTQMGQEVILRCVPISNHLYFYWYRQILGQKVEFLVSFYNNEISEKSEIFDDQFSVERPDGSNFTLKIRSTKLEDSAMYFCASKGQANQPQHFGDGTRLSIL.

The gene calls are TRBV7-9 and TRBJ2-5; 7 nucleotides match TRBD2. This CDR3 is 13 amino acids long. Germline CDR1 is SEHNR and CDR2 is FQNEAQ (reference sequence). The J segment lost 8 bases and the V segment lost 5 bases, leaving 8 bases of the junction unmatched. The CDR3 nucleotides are TGTGCCAGCAGCGACCTCCGGGGGGAAACCCAGTACTTC. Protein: CASSDLRGETQYF.

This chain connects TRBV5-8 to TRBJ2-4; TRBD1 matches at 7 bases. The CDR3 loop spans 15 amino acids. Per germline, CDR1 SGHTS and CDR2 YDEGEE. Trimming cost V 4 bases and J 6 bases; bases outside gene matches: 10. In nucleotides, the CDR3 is TGTGCCAGCAGCCGGAGACAGGGCCAAGGAAACATTCAGTACTTC. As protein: CASSRRQGQGNIQYF.

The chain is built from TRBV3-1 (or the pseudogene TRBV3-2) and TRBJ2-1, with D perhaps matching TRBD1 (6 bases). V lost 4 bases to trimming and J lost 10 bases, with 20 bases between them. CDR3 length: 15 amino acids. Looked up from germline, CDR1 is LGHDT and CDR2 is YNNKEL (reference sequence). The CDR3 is CASSLLLGARREQFF. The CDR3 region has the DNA TGTGCCAGCAGCCTCCTTTTGGGGGCGAGGCGGGAGCAGTTCTTC.

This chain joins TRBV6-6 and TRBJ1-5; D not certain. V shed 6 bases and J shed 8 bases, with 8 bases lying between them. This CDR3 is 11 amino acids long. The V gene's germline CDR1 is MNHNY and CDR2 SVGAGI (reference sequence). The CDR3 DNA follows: TGTGCCAGCAGACATACCGAGCCCCAGCATTTT. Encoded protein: CASRHTEPQHF.

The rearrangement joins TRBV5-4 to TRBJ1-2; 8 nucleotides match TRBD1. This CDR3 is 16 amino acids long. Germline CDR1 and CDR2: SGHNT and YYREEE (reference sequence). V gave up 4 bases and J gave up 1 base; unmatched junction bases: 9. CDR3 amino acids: CASSRKGQDYNYGYTF. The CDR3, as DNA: TGTGCCAGCAGCAGGAAGGGACAGGACTATAACTATGGCTACACCTTC.

The CDR3 loop is CASSLSTNSPLHF. The CDR3 bases are TGTGCCAGCAGCTTATCGACAAATTCACCCCTCCACTTT. The chain uses TRBV7-3 and TRBJ1-6; D unclear. This CDR3 region has 13 residues. Looked up from germline, CDR1 is SGHTA and CDR2 is FQGTGA. V lost 2 bases, J lost 7 bases, and 6 bases lay in between.

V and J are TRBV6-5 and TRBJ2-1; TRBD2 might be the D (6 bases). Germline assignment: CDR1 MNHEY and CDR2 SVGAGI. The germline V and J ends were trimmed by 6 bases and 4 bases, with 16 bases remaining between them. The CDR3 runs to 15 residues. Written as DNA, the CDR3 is TGTGCCAGCAGGGGACTCGCGGGCATATACAATGAGCAGTTCTTC. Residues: CASRGLAGIYNEQFF.

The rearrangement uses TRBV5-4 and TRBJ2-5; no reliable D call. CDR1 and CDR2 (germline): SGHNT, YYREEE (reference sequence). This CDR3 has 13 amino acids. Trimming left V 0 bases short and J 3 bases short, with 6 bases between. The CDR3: CASSLAPEETQYF. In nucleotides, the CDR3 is TGTGCCAGCAGCTTGGCTCCAGAAGAGACCCAGTACTTC.

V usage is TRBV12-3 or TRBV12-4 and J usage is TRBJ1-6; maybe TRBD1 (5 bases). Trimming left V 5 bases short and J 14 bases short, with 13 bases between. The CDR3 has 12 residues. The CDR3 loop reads CASSDLGQTLHF. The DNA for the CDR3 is TGTGCCAGCAGTGATCTCGGACAAACCCTCCACTTT.

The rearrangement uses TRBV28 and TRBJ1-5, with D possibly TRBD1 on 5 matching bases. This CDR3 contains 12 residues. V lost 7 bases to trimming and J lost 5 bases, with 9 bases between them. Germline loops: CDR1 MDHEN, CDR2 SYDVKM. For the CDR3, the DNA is TGTGCCAGCACCAGGGATTATCAGCCCCAGCATTTT. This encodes CASTRDYQPQHF.

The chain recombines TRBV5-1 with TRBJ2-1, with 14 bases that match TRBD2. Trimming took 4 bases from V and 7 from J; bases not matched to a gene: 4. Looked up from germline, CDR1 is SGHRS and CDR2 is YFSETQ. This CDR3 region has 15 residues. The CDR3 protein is CASSMGLAGVNEQFF. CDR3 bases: TGCGCCAGCAGCATGGGACTAGCGGGAGTTAATGAGCAGTTCTTC.

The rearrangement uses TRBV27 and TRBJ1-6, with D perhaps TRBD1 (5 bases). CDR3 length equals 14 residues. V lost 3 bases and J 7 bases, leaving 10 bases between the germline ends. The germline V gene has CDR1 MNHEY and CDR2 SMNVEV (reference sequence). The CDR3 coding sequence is TGTGCCAGCAGTTTTAAAGACAGAAATTCACCCCTCCACTTT. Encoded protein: CASSFKDRNSPLHF.

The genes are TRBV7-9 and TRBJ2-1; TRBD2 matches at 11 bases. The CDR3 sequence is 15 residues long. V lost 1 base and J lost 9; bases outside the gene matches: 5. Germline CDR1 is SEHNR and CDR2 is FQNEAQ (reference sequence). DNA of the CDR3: TGTGCCAGCAGCTTAGTTAGCGGGAGGGCCGTTGAGCAGTTCTTC. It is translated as CASSLVSGRAVEQFF. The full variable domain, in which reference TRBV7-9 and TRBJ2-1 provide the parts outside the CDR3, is DTGVSQNPRHKITKRGQNVTFRCDPISEHNRLYWYRQTLGQGPEFLTYFQNEAQLEKSRLLSDRFSAERPKGSFSTLEIQRTEQGDSAMYLCASSLVSGRAVEQFFGPGTRLTVL.

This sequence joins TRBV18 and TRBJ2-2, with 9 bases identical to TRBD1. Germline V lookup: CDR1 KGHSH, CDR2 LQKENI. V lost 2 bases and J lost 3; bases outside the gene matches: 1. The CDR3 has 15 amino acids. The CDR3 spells CASSPGQGHTGELFF. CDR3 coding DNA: TGTGCCAGCTCACCAGGACAGGGGCACACCGGGGAGCTGTTTTTT.

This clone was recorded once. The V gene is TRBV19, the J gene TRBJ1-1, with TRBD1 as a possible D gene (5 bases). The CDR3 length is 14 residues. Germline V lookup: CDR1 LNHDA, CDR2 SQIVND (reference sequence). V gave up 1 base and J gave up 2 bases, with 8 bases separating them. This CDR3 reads CASSIADRNTEAFF. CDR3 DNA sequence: TGTGCCAGTAGTATAGCCGACAGAAACACTGAAGCTTTCTTT.

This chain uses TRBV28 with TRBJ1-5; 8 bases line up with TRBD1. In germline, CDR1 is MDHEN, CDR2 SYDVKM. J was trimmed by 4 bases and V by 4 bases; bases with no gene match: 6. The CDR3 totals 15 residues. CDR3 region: CASSWGQVLNQPQHF. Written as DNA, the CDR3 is TGTGCCAGCAGTTGGGGACAGGTACTAAATCAGCCCCAGCATTTT.

In nucleotides, the CDR3 is TGTGCCAGCAGCAAAGCCCCAAGGAGGGCCCAAGAGACCCAGTACTTC. Its translation is CASSKAPRRAQETQYF. This rearrangement joins TRBV21-1 to TRBJ2-5; TRBD2, the table's D call, lacks a check against the DNA. TRBV21-1 is designated a pseudogene. The length of the CDR3 is 16 residues.

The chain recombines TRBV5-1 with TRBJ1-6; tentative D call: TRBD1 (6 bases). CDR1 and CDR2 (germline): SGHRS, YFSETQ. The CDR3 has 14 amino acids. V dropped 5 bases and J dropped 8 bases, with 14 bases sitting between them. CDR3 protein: CASSLQGYDSPLHF. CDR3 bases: TGCGCCAGCAGTTTACAGGGATATGATTCACCCCTCCACTTT.

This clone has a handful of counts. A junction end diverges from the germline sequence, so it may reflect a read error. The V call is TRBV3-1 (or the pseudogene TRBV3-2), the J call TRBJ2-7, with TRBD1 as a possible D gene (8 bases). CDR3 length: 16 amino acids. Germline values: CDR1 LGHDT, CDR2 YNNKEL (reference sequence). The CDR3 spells CASSKDGRTGPHEQYF. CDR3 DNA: TGTGCCAGCAGCAAAGACGGGAGGACAGGGCCCCACGAGCAGTACTTC.

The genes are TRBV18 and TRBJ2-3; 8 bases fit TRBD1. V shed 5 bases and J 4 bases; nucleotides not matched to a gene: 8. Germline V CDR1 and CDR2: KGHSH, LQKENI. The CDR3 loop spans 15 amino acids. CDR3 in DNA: TGTGCCAGCTCATCCCGGACAGGGCGGTCAGATACGCAGTATTTT. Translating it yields CASSSRTGRSDTQYF.

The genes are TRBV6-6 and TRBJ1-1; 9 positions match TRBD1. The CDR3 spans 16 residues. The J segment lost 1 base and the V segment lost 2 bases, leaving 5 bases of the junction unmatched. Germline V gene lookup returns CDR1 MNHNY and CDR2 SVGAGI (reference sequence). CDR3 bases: TGTGCCAGCAGTTACCCACAGGGGGCAGGGAACACTGAAGCTTTCTTT. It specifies CASSYPQGAGNTEAFF.